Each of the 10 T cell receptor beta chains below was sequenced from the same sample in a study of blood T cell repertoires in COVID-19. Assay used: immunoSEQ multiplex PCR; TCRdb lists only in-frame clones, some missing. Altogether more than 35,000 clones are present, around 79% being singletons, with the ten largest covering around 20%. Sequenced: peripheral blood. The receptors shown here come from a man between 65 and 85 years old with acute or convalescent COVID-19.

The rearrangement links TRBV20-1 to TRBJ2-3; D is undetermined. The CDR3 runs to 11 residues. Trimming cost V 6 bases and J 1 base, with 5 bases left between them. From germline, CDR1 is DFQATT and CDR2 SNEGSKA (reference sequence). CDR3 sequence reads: CSAERTDTQYF. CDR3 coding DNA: TGCAGTGCAGAGCGCACAGATACGCAGTATTTT.

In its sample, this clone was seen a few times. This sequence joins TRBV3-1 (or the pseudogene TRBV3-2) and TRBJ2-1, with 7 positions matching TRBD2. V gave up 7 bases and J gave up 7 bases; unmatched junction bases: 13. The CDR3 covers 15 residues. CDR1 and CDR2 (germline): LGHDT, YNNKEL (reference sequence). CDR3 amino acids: CASTDGGRAGNEQFF. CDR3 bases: TGTGCCAGCACCGACGGGGGGAGGGCGGGAAATGAGCAGTTCTTC.

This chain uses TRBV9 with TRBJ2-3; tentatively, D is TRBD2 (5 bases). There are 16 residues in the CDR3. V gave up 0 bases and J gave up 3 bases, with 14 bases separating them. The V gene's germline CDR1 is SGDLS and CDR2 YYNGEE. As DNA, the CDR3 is TGTGCCAGCAGCGTAGATGGTGGGAGAGGGACAGATACGCAGTATTTT. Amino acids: CASSVDGGRGTDTQYF. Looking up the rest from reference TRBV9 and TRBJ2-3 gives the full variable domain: DSGVTQTPKHLITATGQRVTLRCSPRSGDLSVYWYQQSLDQGLQFLIQYYNGEERAKGNILERFSAQQFPDLHSELNLSSLELGDSALYFCASSVDGGRGTDTQYFGPGTRLTVL.

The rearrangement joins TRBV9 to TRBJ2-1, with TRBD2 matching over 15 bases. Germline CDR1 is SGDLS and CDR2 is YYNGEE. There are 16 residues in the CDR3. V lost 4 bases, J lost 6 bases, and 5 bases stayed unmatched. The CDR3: CASSPGTSGRRNEQFF. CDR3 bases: TGTGCCAGCAGCCCCGGGACTAGCGGGAGGCGCAATGAGCAGTTCTTC.

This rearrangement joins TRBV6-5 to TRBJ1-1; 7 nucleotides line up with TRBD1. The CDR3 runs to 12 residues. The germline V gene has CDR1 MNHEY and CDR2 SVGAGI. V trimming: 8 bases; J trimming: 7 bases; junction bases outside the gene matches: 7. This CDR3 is CASAGGSFEAFF. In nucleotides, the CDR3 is TGTGCCAGCGCAGGGGGGTCATTTGAAGCTTTCTTT.

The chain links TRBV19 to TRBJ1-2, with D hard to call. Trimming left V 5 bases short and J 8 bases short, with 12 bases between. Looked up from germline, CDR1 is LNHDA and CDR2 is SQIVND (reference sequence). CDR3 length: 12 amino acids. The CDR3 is CASSSHPSGYTF. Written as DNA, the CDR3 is TGTGCCAGTAGTTCTCACCCTAGCGGCTACACCTTC.

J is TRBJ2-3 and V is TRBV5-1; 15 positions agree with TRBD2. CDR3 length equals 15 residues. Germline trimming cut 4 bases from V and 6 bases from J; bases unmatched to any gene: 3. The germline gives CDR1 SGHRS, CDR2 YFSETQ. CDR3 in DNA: TGCGCCAGCAGCCCCGGGACTAGCGGGGGGGATACGCAGTATTTT. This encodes CASSPGTSGGDTQYF.

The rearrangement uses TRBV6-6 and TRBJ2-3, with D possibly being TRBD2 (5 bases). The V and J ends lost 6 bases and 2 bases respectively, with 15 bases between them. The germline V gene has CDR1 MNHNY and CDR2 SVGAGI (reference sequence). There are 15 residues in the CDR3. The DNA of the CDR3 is TGTGCCAGCAGGCCAACCCCGGGAAACACAGATACGCAGTATTTT. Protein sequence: CASRPTPGNTDTQYF.

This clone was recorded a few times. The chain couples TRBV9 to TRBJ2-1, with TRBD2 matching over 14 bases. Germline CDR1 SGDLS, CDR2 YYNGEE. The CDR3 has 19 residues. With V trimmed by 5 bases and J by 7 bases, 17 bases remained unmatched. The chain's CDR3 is CASSYAGTSGSNPRNEQFF. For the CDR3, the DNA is TGTGCCAGCAGTTATGCCGGGACTAGCGGGAGTAACCCAAGGAATGAGCAGTTCTTC.

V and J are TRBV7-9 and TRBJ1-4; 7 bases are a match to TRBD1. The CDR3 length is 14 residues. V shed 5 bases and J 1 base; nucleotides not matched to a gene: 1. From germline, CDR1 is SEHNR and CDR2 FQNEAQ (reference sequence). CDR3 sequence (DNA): TGTGCCAGCAGCAGACAGGGAACTAATGAAAAACTGTTTTTT. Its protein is CASSRQGTNEKLFF.